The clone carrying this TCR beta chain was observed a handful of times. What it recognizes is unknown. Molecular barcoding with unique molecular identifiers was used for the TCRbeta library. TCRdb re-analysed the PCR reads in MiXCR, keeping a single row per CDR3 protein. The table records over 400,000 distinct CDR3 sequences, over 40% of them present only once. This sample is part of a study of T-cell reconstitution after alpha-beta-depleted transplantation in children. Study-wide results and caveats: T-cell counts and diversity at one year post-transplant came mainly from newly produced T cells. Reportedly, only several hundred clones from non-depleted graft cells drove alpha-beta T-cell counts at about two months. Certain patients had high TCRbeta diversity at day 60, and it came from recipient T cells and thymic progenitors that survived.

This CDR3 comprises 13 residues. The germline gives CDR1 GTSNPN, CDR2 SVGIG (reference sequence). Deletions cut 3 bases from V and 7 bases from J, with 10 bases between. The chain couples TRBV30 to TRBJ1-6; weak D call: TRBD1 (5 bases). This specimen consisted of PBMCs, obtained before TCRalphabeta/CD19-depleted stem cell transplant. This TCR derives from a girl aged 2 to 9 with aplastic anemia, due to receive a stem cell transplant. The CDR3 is CAWRGPSNSPLHF. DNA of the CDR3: TGTGCCTGGAGGGGGCCTTCAAATTCACCCCTCCACTTT.